This paragraph reports one TCR beta chain. This entry is derived from a study of blood T cell repertoires in COVID-19. Background on the study: The study drew acute and convalescent COVID-19 samples from the United States, Italy and Spain. From T cells, B-cell-depleted T cells, or PBMCs came the material, which was cDNA or gDNA.

Authors' analysis steps: Reference gene primer amplification yielded estimated nucleated cell counts. TCRdb keeps only in-frame clones here, not all; method: immunoSEQ multiplex PCR. V and J calls and clone size are given by that table; D and trimming were obtained from the DNA. The table shows about 46,000 clones, with about 87% occurring only once. Per the germline V gene, CDR1 is SGHAT and CDR2 is FQNNGV. The CDR3 totals 11 residues. V shed 3 bases and J shed 8 bases, with 8 bases lying between them. V gene TRBV11-2 combines with J gene TRBJ2-7; no clear D. The sample consisted of peripheral blood. This TCR was recovered from a human donor with active COVID-19. The donor label of this sample is uncertain. In nucleotides, the CDR3 is TGTGCCAGCAGCTTGGGCCAACAGCAGTACTTC. Residues: CASSLGQQQYF.